Listed below are T cell receptor beta chains from one sample, sequenced in a study of cytomegalovirus exposure and HLA in healthy donors. Clones were sequenced by immunoSEQ multiplex PCR, and TCRdb holds only the in-frame ones, with some missing. The sample lists nearly 300,000 clones, about nine tenths occurring once. Sequenced input: PBMCs. The receptors originated from a man aged 35 to 55 in good health and CMV-seropositive. Both conserved end residues are part of each CDR3. The D gene is left open where the match is weak. Some rows have no size entry. The others give once, few or many, or a class for an expanded clone.

j_gene: TRBJ1-5
abundance: .
len: 16
v_gene: TRBV18
d_gene: .
CDR3nt: TGTGCCAGCTCACCATATGTAGGGGGAAGCAATCAGCCCCAGCATTTT
CDR3aa: CASSPYVGGSNQPQHF

j_gene: TRBJ1-6
abundance: .
len: 13
v_gene: TRBV7-6
d_gene: TRBD1
CDR3nt: TGTGCCAGCAGCTTGGCAGGGGGGTCACCCCTCCACTTT
CDR3aa: CASSLAGGSPLHF

j_gene: TRBJ2-1
abundance: .
len: 16
v_gene: TRBV5-6
d_gene: TRBD1
CDR3nt: TGTGCCAGCAGCTTTGGGGACAGGGGGTATCGCAATGAGCAGTTCTTC
CDR3aa: CASSFGDRGYRNEQFF

j_gene: TRBJ1-2
abundance: .
len: 15
v_gene: TRBV28
d_gene: TRBD1
CDR3nt: TGTGCCAGCAGTACTACAGGGGGCGTGGGCTATGGCTACACCTTC
CDR3aa: CASSTTGGVGYGYTF

j_gene: TRBJ2-5
abundance: .
len: 16
v_gene: TRBV4-1
d_gene: .
CDR3nt: TGCGCCAGCAGCCATACAGGGAATTCCGGGTTAGAGACCCAGTACTTC
CDR3aa: CASSHTGNSGLETQYF

j_gene: TRBJ1-1
abundance: .
len: 14
v_gene: TRBV19
d_gene: .
CDR3nt: TGTGCCAGTAGTATGCAGGGAGGGAACACTGAAGCTTTCTTT
CDR3aa: CASSMQGGNTEAFF

j_gene: TRBJ2-1
abundance: .
len: 14
v_gene: TRBV7-3
d_gene: .
CDR3nt: TGTGCCAGCAGCTTACGGGGGGAGGGGGATGAGCAGTTCTTC
CDR3aa: CASSLRGEGDEQFF

j_gene: TRBJ2-7
abundance: .
len: 12
v_gene: TRBV2
d_gene: .
CDR3nt: TGTGCCAGCAGCCGGGACACCTACGAGCAGTACTTC
CDR3aa: CASSRDTYEQYF

j_gene: TRBJ1-4
abundance: .
len: 16
v_gene: TRBV6-6
d_gene: TRBD1
CDR3nt: TGTGCCAGCACCGACCCGGGACAGGGTCGATTGGAAAAACTGTTTTTT
CDR3aa: CASTDPGQGRLEKLFF

j_gene: TRBJ2-5
abundance: .
len: 14
v_gene: TRBV4-2
d_gene: .
CDR3nt: TGTGCCAGCAGCCAAGTGCAGGGCCAAGAGACCCAGTACTTC
CDR3aa: CASSQVQGQETQYF

j_gene: TRBJ2-1
abundance: .
len: 15
v_gene: TRBV28
d_gene: .
CDR3nt: TGTGCCAGCAGCCTAGGGCCTAGCCAGGTCAATGAGCAGTTCTTC
CDR3aa: CASSLGPSQVNEQFF

j_gene: TRBJ2-7
abundance: .
len: 18
v_gene: TRBV2
d_gene: TRBD2
CDR3nt: TGTGCCAGCAGTGAACCGGGACTAGCGGGAGGATTACCCTACGAGCAGTACTTC
CDR3aa: CASSEPGLAGGLPYEQYF

j_gene: TRBJ2-3
abundance: .
len: 16
v_gene: TRBV5-1
d_gene: .
CDR3nt: TGCGCCAGCAGCTTGGCGCCAGGGGGGAGCACAGATACGCAGTATTTT
CDR3aa: CASSLAPGGSTDTQYF

j_gene: TRBJ2-3
abundance: .
len: 16
v_gene: TRBV10-3
d_gene: TRBD2
CDR3nt: TGTGCCATCAGTGACCTTAGCGGGGGAGGCACAGATACGCAGTATTTT
CDR3aa: CAISDLSGGGTDTQYF

j_gene: TRBJ2-4
abundance: once
len: 16
v_gene: TRBV10-2
d_gene: TRBD1
CDR3nt: TGCGCCAGCAGGGGCCGAATGGGACAGGGGGCGGACATTCAGTACTTC
CDR3aa: CASRGRMGQGADIQYF

j_gene: TRBJ1-2
abundance: .
len: 14
v_gene: TRBV28
d_gene: .
CDR3nt: TGTGCCAGCAGTTTGGCGGCAGTTTGGAGTGGCTACACCTTC
CDR3aa: CASSLAAVWSGYTF

j_gene: TRBJ1-1
abundance: .
len: 15
v_gene: TRBV5-1
d_gene: TRBD1
CDR3nt: TGCGCCAGCAGCCTTATACAGACAGGGGTCACTGAAGCTTTCTTT
CDR3aa: CASSLIQTGVTEAFF

j_gene: TRBJ2-5
abundance: .
len: 13
v_gene: TRBV2
d_gene: TRBD1
CDR3nt: TGTGCCAGCGGACAGGGGGCGAGGGAGACCCAGTACTTC
CDR3aa: CASGQGARETQYF

j_gene: TRBJ2-1
abundance: .
len: 18
v_gene: TRBV7-8
d_gene: TRBD2
CDR3nt: TGTGCCAGCAGCTCGGGACTAGCGGGTCTCACATCCTACAATGAGCAGTTCTTC
CDR3aa: CASSSGLAGLTSYNEQFF

j_gene: TRBJ2-4
abundance: .
len: 14
v_gene: TRBV5-1
d_gene: TRBD1
CDR3nt: TGCGCCAGCAGCTTAGGGACAGGGAGAAACATTCAGTACTTC
CDR3aa: CASSLGTGRNIQYF

j_gene: TRBJ2-7
abundance: few
len: 17
v_gene: TRBV5-1
d_gene: TRBD1
CDR3nt: TGCGCCAGCAGCTCAATTCCTCCGGGACAGGGGGCGCGGGAGCAGTACTTC
CDR3aa: CASSSIPPGQGAREQYF

j_gene: TRBJ2-1
abundance: .
len: 13
v_gene: TRBV29-1
d_gene: .
CDR3nt: TGCAGCATAGGGACTGGTGGTTACAATGAGCAGTTCTTC
CDR3aa: CSIGTGGYNEQFF

j_gene: TRBJ1-1
abundance: .
len: 15
v_gene: TRBV7-8
d_gene: TRBD1
CDR3nt: TGTGCCAGCAGCTCCCACAGGGGAGGGAACACTGAAGCTTTCTTT
CDR3aa: CASSSHRGGNTEAFF

j_gene: TRBJ1-2
abundance: .
len: 14
v_gene: TRBV6-5
d_gene: .
CDR3nt: TGTGCCAGCAGTTACGGGGACTCATACTATGGCTACACCTTC
CDR3aa: CASSYGDSYYGYTF

j_gene: TRBJ2-7
abundance: .
len: 12
v_gene: TRBV11-3
d_gene: TRBD1
CDR3nt: TGTGCCAGCAGCTGGGGACAGAGCGAGCAGTACTTC
CDR3aa: CASSWGQSEQYF

j_gene: TRBJ2-7
abundance: few
len: 13
v_gene: TRBV19
d_gene: TRBD2
CDR3nt: TGTGCCACCTCTAGCGGGAGGGCCTACGAGCAGTACTTC
CDR3aa: CATSSGRAYEQYF

j_gene: TRBJ1-4
abundance: .
len: 15
v_gene: TRBV6-1
d_gene: .
CDR3nt: TGTGCCAGCAGTTTGGGACTCCCGGCTAATGAAAAACTGTTTTTT
CDR3aa: CASSLGLPANEKLFF

j_gene: TRBJ2-5
abundance: .
len: 13
v_gene: TRBV5-1
d_gene: .
CDR3nt: TGCGCCAGCAGCCTCGACAGAGCAGAGACCCAGTACTTC
CDR3aa: CASSLDRAETQYF

j_gene: TRBJ2-7
abundance: .
len: 16
v_gene: TRBV10-1
d_gene: .
CDR3nt: TGCGCCAGCAGTGGGGGCGGGATACCCGTACGGTACGAGCAGTACTTC
CDR3aa: CASSGGGIPVRYEQYF

j_gene: TRBJ2-1
abundance: .
len: 15
v_gene: TRBV6-5
d_gene: TRBD1
CDR3nt: TGTGCCAGCAGTGGTGACAGGGGTCCGGGCAATGAGCAGTTCTTC
CDR3aa: CASSGDRGPGNEQFF

j_gene: TRBJ2-5
abundance: .
len: 16
v_gene: TRBV5-6
d_gene: TRBD2
CDR3nt: TGTGCCAGCAGCTTGGCGACTAGCGGCTTTCAAGAGACCCAGTACTTC
CDR3aa: CASSLATSGFQETQYF

j_gene: TRBJ1-1
abundance: .
len: 13
v_gene: TRBV7-9
d_gene: TRBD1
CDR3nt: TGTGCCAGCAGCCCGGGACAGTGGGGTGAAGCTTTCTTT
CDR3aa: CASSPGQWGEAFF

j_gene: TRBJ2-2
abundance: .
len: 16
v_gene: TRBV4-1
d_gene: TRBD1
CDR3nt: TGCGCCAGCAGCCAAGCCAAGGGACAGGATTCCGGGGAGCTGTTTTTT
CDR3aa: CASSQAKGQDSGELFF

j_gene: TRBJ1-4
abundance: .
len: 17
v_gene: TRBV7-3
d_gene: TRBD1
CDR3nt: TGTGCCAGCAGCTTATCGACCCTGGACAGGGTGGAGGAAAAACTGTTTTTT
CDR3aa: CASSLSTLDRVEEKLFF

j_gene: TRBJ1-5
abundance: .
len: 13
v_gene: TRBV6-1
d_gene: .
CDR3nt: TGTGCCAGCAGCAGGGGTGGGAATCAGCCCCAGCATTTT
CDR3aa: CASSRGGNQPQHF

j_gene: TRBJ1-1
abundance: .
len: 11
v_gene: TRBV11-1
d_gene: .
CDR3nt: TGTGCCAGCAGCTTATATGCTGAAGCTTTCTTT
CDR3aa: CASSLYAEAFF

j_gene: TRBJ2-7
abundance: .
len: 19
v_gene: TRBV5-4
d_gene: TRBD2
CDR3nt: TGTGCCAGCAGCTTGGTCCCGGCTAGCGGGAGTGTCGGGTCCTACGAGCAGTACTTC
CDR3aa: CASSLVPASGSVGSYEQYF

j_gene: TRBJ2-5
abundance: .
len: 15
v_gene: TRBV27
d_gene: TRBD1
CDR3nt: TGTGCCAGCAGTTACCGACAGGGGGCTTGGGAGACCCAGTACTTC
CDR3aa: CASSYRQGAWETQYF

j_gene: TRBJ1-4
abundance: .
len: 15
v_gene: TRBV21-1
d_gene: .
CDR3nt: TGTGCCAGCAGCAAAGCGGGGGGGCCCGGGGAAAAACTGTTTTTT
CDR3aa: CASSKAGGPGEKLFF

j_gene: TRBJ2-4
abundance: .
len: 13
v_gene: TRBV7-9
d_gene: .
CDR3nt: TGTGCCAGCAGCCCGAGGTCCAAAAACATTCAGTACTTC
CDR3aa: CASSPRSKNIQYF

j_gene: TRBJ2-7
abundance: .
len: 12
v_gene: TRBV7-9
d_gene: .
CDR3nt: TGTGCCAGCAGCAGGACAGTGACGGAGCAGTACTTC
CDR3aa: CASSRTVTEQYF

j_gene: TRBJ2-5
abundance: .
len: 14
v_gene: TRBV6-5
d_gene: TRBD2
CDR3nt: TGTGCCAGCAGCCGTACCTCCGGGGCGGGACTAGCGCACTTC
CDR3aa: CASSRTSGAGLAHF

j_gene: TRBJ2-1
abundance: once
len: 17
v_gene: TRBV15
d_gene: TRBD2
CDR3nt: TGTGCCACCAGCAGAGGTCCCGGGACTAGACCTTACAATGAGCAGTTCTTC
CDR3aa: CATSRGPGTRPYNEQFF

j_gene: TRBJ2-7
abundance: .
len: 16
v_gene: TRBV4-1
d_gene: .
CDR3nt: TGCGCCAGCAGCCAAGATGGGCAGGGGAGATCCTACGAGCAGTACTTC
CDR3aa: CASSQDGQGRSYEQYF

j_gene: TRBJ1-1
abundance: .
len: 14
v_gene: TRBV25-1
d_gene: TRBD1
CDR3nt: TGTGCCAGCAGTGAAACGGGGTCAGGGGGTGAAGCTTTCTTT
CDR3aa: CASSETGSGGEAFF

j_gene: TRBJ2-7
abundance: .
len: 15
v_gene: TRBV10-2
d_gene: .
CDR3nt: TGCGCCAGCGGGGGTCCGGGACACATCTCCTACGAGCAGTACTTC
CDR3aa: CASGGPGHISYEQYF

j_gene: TRBJ2-7
abundance: .
len: 13
v_gene: TRBV13
d_gene: .
CDR3nt: TGTGCCAGCAGCCCCGGACAAGCCTACGAGCAGTACTTC
CDR3aa: CASSPGQAYEQYF

j_gene: TRBJ2-1
abundance: .
len: 17
v_gene: TRBV19
d_gene: TRBD2
CDR3nt: TGTGCCAGTAGTATACGGCTCGCCGGGGAGCGGGAGGTTGAGCAGTTCTTC
CDR3aa: CASSIRLAGEREVEQFF

j_gene: TRBJ2-3
abundance: .
len: 14
v_gene: TRBV2
d_gene: .
CDR3nt: TGTGCCAGCAGTGGTGGCAGGGGCACAGATACGCAGTATTTT
CDR3aa: CASSGGRGTDTQYF

j_gene: TRBJ1-4
abundance: .
len: 14
v_gene: TRBV28
d_gene: .
CDR3nt: TGTGCCAGCAGCTACAGGGTGTCAAATGAAAAACTGTTTTTT
CDR3aa: CASSYRVSNEKLFF

j_gene: TRBJ2-1
abundance: .
len: 17
v_gene: TRBV9
d_gene: TRBD2
CDR3nt: TGTGCCAGCAGCCCCAGACTAGCGGGAGGTACTTTAAATGAGCAGTTCTTC
CDR3aa: CASSPRLAGGTLNEQFF

j_gene: TRBJ2-1
abundance: .
len: 13
v_gene: TRBV27
d_gene: .
CDR3nt: TGTGCCAGCAGTTACGGCTCCTACAATGAGCAGTTCTTC
CDR3aa: CASSYGSYNEQFF

j_gene: TRBJ2-1
abundance: .
len: 15
v_gene: TRBV5-1
d_gene: .
CDR3nt: TGCGCCAGCAGCTTGTCGCCAGATTCCTACAATGAGCAGTTCTTC
CDR3aa: CASSLSPDSYNEQFF

j_gene: TRBJ1-5
abundance: .
len: 13
v_gene: TRBV7-9
d_gene: .
CDR3nt: TGTTCCAGCAGCTTAGGACAGACGCAGCCCCAGCATTTT
CDR3aa: CSSSLGQTQPQHF

j_gene: TRBJ2-1
abundance: .
len: 19
v_gene: TRBV15
d_gene: TRBD2
CDR3nt: TGTGCCACCAGCAGAGTCCCGGGACTAGCGGGGAACCTGAACAATGAGCAGTTCTTC
CDR3aa: CATSRVPGLAGNLNNEQFF

j_gene: TRBJ2-7
abundance: .
len: 14
v_gene: TRBV7-9
d_gene: .
CDR3nt: TGTGCCAGCAGCTTAGAAGGGGGCTCCTACGAGCAGTACTTC
CDR3aa: CASSLEGGSYEQYF

j_gene: TRBJ2-2
abundance: .
len: 14
v_gene: TRBV30
d_gene: .
CDR3nt: TGTGCCTGGAGTGTAGAGGGGGACGGCGGGGAGCTGTTTTTT
CDR3aa: CAWSVEGDGGELFF

j_gene: TRBJ2-7
abundance: .
len: 13
v_gene: TRBV6-5
d_gene: .
CDR3nt: TGTGCCAGCACCGCGGGTGTCTCCTACGAGCAGTACTTC
CDR3aa: CASTAGVSYEQYF

j_gene: TRBJ2-1
abundance: .
len: 17
v_gene: TRBV2
d_gene: TRBD2
CDR3nt: TGTGCCAGCAGTGAACTGGGTGGAGCGGGAGGTCCATTTGAGCAGTTCTTC
CDR3aa: CASSELGGAGGPFEQFF

j_gene: TRBJ1-1
abundance: .
len: 14
v_gene: TRBV7-9
d_gene: .
CDR3nt: TGTGCCAGCAATCAATTTCAGGGGAGCACTGAAGCTTTCTTT
CDR3aa: CASNQFQGSTEAFF